These T cell receptor beta chains were read from a single sample in a study of T-cell reconstitution after alpha-beta-depleted transplantation in children. Via MiXCR, TCRdb re-called the PCR reads, giving one row per CDR3 protein. The sample shows 230,000 or so distinct CDR3 sequences, approximately 9.8% of them seen only once. The source was PBMCs from the stem cell graft donor, collected from the stem cell graft. All receptors come from a human donor who donated a stem cell graft to a child with SCID. Each CDR3 is given with its conserved first and last residue. D genes are given only for firm matches. A row's size may be missing; if present it is once, few, many or a size class.

j_call	clone_size	cdr3_length	d_call	v_call	cdr3_nt	cdr3_aa
TRBJ2-7	many	14	NA	TRBV7-8	TGTGCCAGCAGCTTAGGTCCAGGGGTGGGTGAGCAGTACTTC	CASSLGPGVGEQYF
TRBJ2-5	many	14	NA	TRBV12-3/TRBV12-4	TGTGCCAGCAGTCCCTCGGGGTTCATTGAGACCCAGTACTTC	CASSPSGFIETQYF
TRBJ1-5	many	16	NA	TRBV12-3/TRBV12-4	TGTGCCAGCAGTTTATTCTGGCAGGGGTCAAGTCAGCCCCAGCATTTT	CASSLFWQGSSQPQHF
TRBJ1-1	many	11	NA	TRBV7-3	TGTGCCAGCAGCTCGGGAGGTCGAGCTTTCTTT	CASSSGGRAFF
TRBJ1-3	many	15	NA	TRBV7-9	TGTGCCAGCAGCCTTAAGGGGGAGGCTGGAAACACCATATATTTT	CASSLKGEAGNTIYF
TRBJ1-5	many	15	NA	TRBV7-2	TGTGCCAGCAGCTTACTGGGGGGCGGCAATCAGCCCCAGCATTTT	CASSLLGGGNQPQHF
TRBJ2-7	many	14	NA	TRBV18	TGTGCCAGCTCACCAATTGACAGGTATTACGAGCAGTACTTC	CASSPIDRYYEQYF
TRBJ1-4	many	15	NA	TRBV12-3/TRBV12-4	TGTGCCAGCAGTTACTGGACTGCAACTAATGAAAAACTGTTTTTT	CASSYWTATNEKLFF
TRBJ1-1	many	14	NA	TRBV3-1	TGTGCCAGCAGCCAAGACAGGATGAACACTGAAGCTTTCTTT	CASSQDRMNTEAFF
TRBJ1-4	NA	14	TRBD1	TRBV12-3/TRBV12-4	TGTGCCAGCAGCCCGGGACAGAGTAGAGAAAAACTGTTTTTT	CASSPGQSREKLFF
TRBJ2-1	many	16	NA	TRBV24-1	TGTGCCACCAGTGCCAAAGCTCCCTCGGACCGAATGGAGCAGTTCTTC	CATSAKAPSDRMEQFF